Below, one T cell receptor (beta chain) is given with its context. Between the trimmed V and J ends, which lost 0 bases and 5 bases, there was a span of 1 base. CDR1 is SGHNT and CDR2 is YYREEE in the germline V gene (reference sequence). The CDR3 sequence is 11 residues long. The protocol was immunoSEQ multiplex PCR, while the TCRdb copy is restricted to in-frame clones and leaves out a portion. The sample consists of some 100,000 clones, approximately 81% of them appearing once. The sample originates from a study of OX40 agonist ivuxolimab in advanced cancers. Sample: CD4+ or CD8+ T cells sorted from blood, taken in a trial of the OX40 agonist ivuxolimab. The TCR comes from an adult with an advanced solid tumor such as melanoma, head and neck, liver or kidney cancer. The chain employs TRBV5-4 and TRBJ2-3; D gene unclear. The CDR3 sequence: CASSLGDTQYF. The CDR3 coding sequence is TGTGCCAGCAGCTTGGGAGATACGCAGTATTTT.